This T cell receptor beta chain derives from a study of T-cell memory formation after mild COVID-19. Study-level findings and limits: Some responding clones appeared in pre-infection memory, suggesting cross-reactive memory joined. Clones which contracted sat mainly in CM and EM if CD4+, and in EMRA if CD8+. While clones contracting from day 15 to 85 were balanced between CD4 and CD8, later expanders leaned CD4+.

This clonotype was counted many times. Its antigen is unidentified. This CDR3 spans 13 amino acids. Per the germline V gene, CDR1 is DFQATT and CDR2 is SNEGSKA (reference sequence). Trimming pared 5 bases from V and 5 bases from J, leaving 10 bases between. TCRalpha and TCRbeta libraries used 5'RACE with constant-segment primers and UMIs. TCRdb used MiXCR to reprocess the 5' RACE reads, holding one entry per CDR3 protein. This sample has 450,000 or so distinct CDR3 sequences, with roughly 20% found just once. The chain combines TRBV20-1 with TRBJ1-6; D remains unclear. The sequence was collected from an adult woman who had mild COVID-19 (a few samples of this study predate the infection). Cell type and time point are not known. Sequences were obtained from PBMCs or a T cell subset sorted from them (not recorded which). The CDR3 nucleotides are TGCAGTGCTCCGAACCTTAATAATTCACCCCTCCACTTT. It yields the protein CSAPNLNNSPLHF.